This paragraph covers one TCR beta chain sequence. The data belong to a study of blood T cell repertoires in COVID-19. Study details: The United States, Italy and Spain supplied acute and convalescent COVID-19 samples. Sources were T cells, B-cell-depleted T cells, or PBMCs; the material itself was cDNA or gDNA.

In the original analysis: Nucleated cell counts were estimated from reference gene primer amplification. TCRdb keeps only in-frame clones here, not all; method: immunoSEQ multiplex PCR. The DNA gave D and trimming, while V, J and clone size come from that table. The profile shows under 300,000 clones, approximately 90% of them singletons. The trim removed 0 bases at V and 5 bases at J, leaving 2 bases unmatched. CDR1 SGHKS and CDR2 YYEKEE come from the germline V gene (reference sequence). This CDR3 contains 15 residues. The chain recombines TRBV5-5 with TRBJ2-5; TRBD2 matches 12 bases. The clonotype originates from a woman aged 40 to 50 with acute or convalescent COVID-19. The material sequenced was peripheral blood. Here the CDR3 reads CASSLGLAGAETQYF. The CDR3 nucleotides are TGTGCCAGCAGCTTGGGACTAGCGGGGGCTGAGACCCAGTACTTC.